This T cell receptor (beta chain) was found in a study of blood T cell repertoires in COVID-19. The CDR3 loop spans 15 amino acids. V lost 4 bases and J lost 1; bases outside the gene matches: 2. CDR1 and CDR2 from the germline V gene are SGHTA and FQGNSA. Source study methods: Reference gene primer amplification gave nucleated cell count estimates. TCRdb's table, derived via immunoSEQ multiplex PCR, lists solely in-frame clones and lacks some. The D gene and trimming were derived from the DNA, and the V and J assignments and clone size from that table. The sample lists approximately 27,000 clones, 80% to 90% occurring once.

V usage is TRBV7-2 and J usage is TRBJ2-3; TRBD2 agrees at 10 bases. The sequenced sample consisted of peripheral blood. The receptor was isolated from a man aged 60-69 years with acute or convalescent COVID-19. CDR3 in DNA: TGTGCCAGCAGCTCTAGCGGGGGCCGCACAGATACGCAGTATTTT. Amino acids: CASSSSGGRTDTQYF. The complete variable domain, with remaining parts taken from reference TRBV7-2 and TRBJ2-3, reads GAGVSQSPSNKVTEKGKDVELRCDPISGHTALYWYRQSLGQGLEFLIYFQGNSAPDKSGLPSDRFSAERTGGSVSTLTIQRTQQEDSAVYLCASSSSGGRTDTQYFGPGTRLTVL.